A selection of T cell receptor beta chains follows, all from one sample in a study of naive and memory T cell subsets. TCRdb processed the UMI-ligation and nested PCR reads anew with MiXCR; each CDR3 protein has one entry. This table has some 14,000 distinct CDR3 sequences, under 6.5% appearing once. The sequencing used skin, collected from a tuberculin skin test site. The receptors shown here come from an adult in good health. Both conserved end residues are part of each CDR3. The D gene is left open where the match is weak. Part of the rows lack a size; the others show once, few, many or a class for expanded clones.

v_gene: TRBV20-1
j_gene: TRBJ1-1
d_gene: TRBD1
abundance: many
CDR3aa: CSAIRQGGPTLNTEAFF
CDR3nt: TGCAGTGCTATCAGACAGGGGGGCCCTACTTTGAACACTGAAGCTTTCTTT

v_gene: TRBV10-3
j_gene: TRBJ2-1
d_gene: .
abundance: many
CDR3aa: CAISEPQEGSDEQFF
CDR3nt: TGTGCCATCAGTGAGCCCCAGGAAGGGAGCGATGAGCAGTTCTTC

v_gene: TRBV12-3/TRBV12-4
j_gene: TRBJ2-3
d_gene: .
abundance: medium-sized
CDR3aa: CASSPLTDSSTDTQYF
CDR3nt: TGTGCCAGCAGTCCGCTGACGGACTCTAGCACAGATACGCAGTATTTT

v_gene: TRBV30
j_gene: TRBJ1-3
d_gene: .
abundance: many
CDR3aa: CAWSSDSGNTIYF
CDR3nt: TGTGCCTGGAGCTCCGACTCTGGAAACACCATATATTTT

v_gene: TRBV4-3
j_gene: TRBJ2-7
d_gene: TRBD1
abundance: many
CDR3aa: CASSQVPDRGGEQYF
CDR3nt: TGCGCCAGCAGCCAAGTTCCGGACAGGGGGGGCGAGCAGTACTTC

v_gene: TRBV13
j_gene: TRBJ2-2
d_gene: TRBD1
abundance: medium-sized
CDR3aa: CASSLDRAGTGELFF
CDR3nt: TGTGCCAGCAGCCTGGACAGGGCGGGCACCGGGGAGCTGTTTTTT

v_gene: TRBV4-3
j_gene: TRBJ2-5
d_gene: TRBD2
abundance: few
CDR3aa: CASSHGLAGIRETQYF
CDR3nt: TGCGCCAGCAGCCATGGACTAGCGGGGATTAGGGAGACCCAGTACTTC

v_gene: TRBV7-9
j_gene: TRBJ1-2
d_gene: .
abundance: .
CDR3aa: CASSSDTGYTF
CDR3nt: TGTGCCAGCAGTTCGGACACTGGCTACACCTTC

v_gene: TRBV9
j_gene: TRBJ2-2
d_gene: TRBD2
abundance: many
CDR3aa: CASSPPGLAGTGELFF
CDR3nt: TGTGCCAGCAGCCCACCGGGACTAGCGGGTACCGGGGAGCTGTTTTTT

v_gene: TRBV18
j_gene: TRBJ2-6
d_gene: .
abundance: medium-sized
CDR3aa: CASSLPLGRGANVLTF
CDR3nt: TGTGCCAGCTCACTACCCCTCGGGCGTGGGGCCAACGTCCTGACTTTC

v_gene: TRBV7-2
j_gene: TRBJ2-7
d_gene: .
abundance: few
CDR3aa: CASSLRRGQFEQYF
CDR3nt: TGTGCCAGCAGCTTGAGGCGGGGGCAGTTCGAGCAGTACTTC

v_gene: TRBV28
j_gene: TRBJ2-5
d_gene: .
abundance: .
CDR3aa: CASSEEYQETQYF
CDR3nt: TGTGCCAGCAGCGAGGAGTACCAAGAGACCCAGTACTTC

v_gene: TRBV12-5
j_gene: TRBJ1-2
d_gene: TRBD1
abundance: many
CDR3aa: CASGLVLGTDYGYTF
CDR3nt: TGTGCTAGTGGTTTGGTACTGGGGACAGACTATGGCTACACCTTC

v_gene: TRBV28
j_gene: TRBJ1-3
d_gene: .
abundance: many
CDR3aa: CASSLSSPGNTIYF
CDR3nt: TGTGCCAGCAGTTTGTCATCCCCGGGAAACACCATATATTTT

v_gene: TRBV4-3
j_gene: TRBJ1-2
d_gene: .
abundance: many
CDR3aa: CASSQDLAYGYTF
CDR3nt: TGCGCCAGCAGCCAAGATCTAGCCTATGGCTACACCTTC

v_gene: TRBV7-2
j_gene: TRBJ2-5
d_gene: .
abundance: many
CDR3aa: CASSSQGRRETQYF
CDR3nt: TGTGCCAGCAGCTCCCAGGGGAGACGGGAGACCCAGTACTTC

v_gene: TRBV4-3
j_gene: TRBJ1-1
d_gene: .
abundance: many
CDR3aa: CASSHLTVNTEAFF
CDR3nt: TGCGCCAGCAGCCACCTGACAGTGAACACTGAAGCTTTCTTT

v_gene: TRBV27
j_gene: TRBJ2-7
d_gene: .
abundance: many
CDR3aa: CASSLSTDSYEQYF
CDR3nt: TGTGCCAGCAGTTTATCAACAGACTCCTACGAGCAGTACTTC

v_gene: TRBV20-1
j_gene: TRBJ2-1
d_gene: .
abundance: many
CDR3aa: CSARELDNANEQFF
CDR3nt: TGCAGTGCTAGAGAACTAGATAATGCCAATGAGCAGTTCTTC

v_gene: TRBV6-2/TRBV6-3
j_gene: TRBJ1-2
d_gene: .
abundance: few
CDR3aa: CASIGQNYGYTF
CDR3nt: TGTGCCAGCATCGGACAGAACTATGGCTACACCTTC

v_gene: TRBV7-2
j_gene: TRBJ2-3
d_gene: .
abundance: medium-sized
CDR3aa: CASSLVVRDTQYF
CDR3nt: TGTGCCAGCAGCTTAGTGGTGCGGGATACGCAGTATTTT

v_gene: TRBV5-1
j_gene: TRBJ2-3
d_gene: .
abundance: medium-sized
CDR3aa: CASSDTGTSTDTQYF
CDR3nt: TGCGCCAGCAGCGATACCGGGACTAGCACAGATACGCAGTATTTT

v_gene: TRBV27
j_gene: TRBJ1-1
d_gene: TRBD1
abundance: medium-sized
CDR3aa: CASSPGQGGTEAFF
CDR3nt: TGTGCCAGCAGTCCGGGACAGGGGGGGACTGAAGCTTTCTTT

v_gene: TRBV27
j_gene: TRBJ2-5
d_gene: .
abundance: medium-sized
CDR3aa: CASSLGSRETQYF
CDR3nt: TGTGCCAGCAGTTTAGGTAGTCGGGAGACCCAGTACTTC

v_gene: TRBV7-9
j_gene: TRBJ2-1
d_gene: .
abundance: many
CDR3aa: CASSPPGLLDFEQFF
CDR3nt: TGTGCCAGCAGCCCCCCGGGACTTCTTGATTTTGAGCAGTTCTTC

v_gene: TRBV20-1
j_gene: TRBJ2-5
d_gene: .
abundance: many
CDR3aa: CSARDPSAETQYF
CDR3nt: TGCAGTGCTAGAGATCCCAGCGCCGAGACCCAGTACTTC

v_gene: TRBV4-2
j_gene: TRBJ2-2
d_gene: TRBD1
abundance: .
CDR3aa: CASSPTGKPGELFF
CDR3nt: TGTGCCAGCAGCCCGACAGGGAAACCCGGGGAGCTGTTTTTT

v_gene: TRBV20-1
j_gene: TRBJ1-6
d_gene: TRBD1
abundance: medium-sized
CDR3aa: CSAPQAGDRENSPLHF
CDR3nt: TGCAGTGCTCCCCAAGCGGGGGACAGGGAAAATTCACCCCTCCACTTT

v_gene: TRBV20-1
j_gene: TRBJ1-1
d_gene: TRBD1
abundance: many
CDR3aa: CSARDDRVATEAFF
CDR3nt: TGCAGTGCTAGAGATGACAGGGTGGCCACTGAAGCTTTCTTT

v_gene: TRBV20-1
j_gene: TRBJ2-3
d_gene: TRBD2
abundance: many
CDR3aa: CSARAGGDTDTQYF
CDR3nt: TGCAGTGCTCGTGCGGGGGGAGACACAGATACGCAGTATTTT

v_gene: TRBV21-1
j_gene: TRBJ2-2
d_gene: .
abundance: medium-sized
CDR3aa: CASSKGRQGDTGELFF
CDR3nt: TGTGCCAGCAGCAAAGGACGACAGGGGGACACCGGGGAGCTGTTTTTT

v_gene: TRBV9
j_gene: TRBJ2-2
d_gene: TRBD2
abundance: medium-sized
CDR3aa: CASSVRGELNTGELFF
CDR3nt: TGTGCCAGCAGCGTACGGGGGGAACTCAACACCGGGGAGCTGTTTTTT

v_gene: TRBV28
j_gene: TRBJ2-5
d_gene: .
abundance: many
CDR3aa: CASRFPGTQETQYF
CDR3nt: TGTGCCAGCAGGTTCCCCGGCACCCAAGAGACCCAGTACTTC

v_gene: TRBV7-2
j_gene: TRBJ1-2
d_gene: .
abundance: many
CDR3aa: CASSQYRPHYGYTF
CDR3nt: TGTGCCAGCAGCCAGTACCGCCCCCACTATGGCTACACCTTC

v_gene: TRBV19
j_gene: TRBJ1-5
d_gene: .
abundance: .
CDR3aa: CASSRYNQPQHF
CDR3nt: TGTGCCAGTAGCAGATACAATCAGCCCCAGCATTTT

v_gene: TRBV3-1
j_gene: TRBJ1-2
d_gene: .
abundance: many
CDR3aa: CASSQRRSYGYTF
CDR3nt: TGTGCCAGCAGCCAACGTCGCAGCTATGGCTACACCTTC

v_gene: TRBV29-1
j_gene: TRBJ1-1
d_gene: .
abundance: .
CDR3aa: CSAGQLNTEAFF
CDR3nt: TGCAGCGCGGGGCAGCTGAACACTGAAGCTTTCTTT

v_gene: TRBV20-1
j_gene: TRBJ2-1
d_gene: .
abundance: many
CDR3aa: CSAPDPRTDREQFF
CDR3nt: TGCAGTGCTCCAGACCCGCGGACCGATAGGGAGCAGTTCTTC

v_gene: TRBV5-1
j_gene: TRBJ2-1
d_gene: TRBD1
abundance: many
CDR3aa: CASSNPRGLNEQFF
CDR3nt: TGCGCCAGCAGTAATCCAAGGGGGCTGAATGAGCAGTTCTTC

v_gene: TRBV21-1
j_gene: TRBJ2-7
d_gene: .
abundance: few
CDR3aa: CACIPYTTTGGREQYF
CDR3nt: TGTGCCTGTATACCCTATACTACTACAGGGGGCAGGGAGCAGTACTTC

v_gene: TRBV7-2
j_gene: TRBJ1-2
d_gene: .
abundance: few
CDR3aa: CASSSISVGRGFNYGYTF
CDR3nt: TGTGCCAGCAGCTCGATTTCGGTAGGGCGAGGATTTAACTATGGCTACACCTTC

v_gene: TRBV7-9
j_gene: TRBJ2-7
d_gene: TRBD1
abundance: many
CDR3aa: CASSPSTGSYEQYF
CDR3nt: TGTGCCAGCAGCCCTTCGACAGGGTCCTACGAGCAGTACTTC

v_gene: TRBV4-3
j_gene: TRBJ2-3
d_gene: .
abundance: many
CDR3aa: CASSLQGEGADTQYF
CDR3nt: TGCGCCAGCAGCCTACAGGGGGAGGGTGCAGATACGCAGTATTTT

v_gene: TRBV20-1
j_gene: TRBJ1-4
d_gene: .
abundance: many
CDR3aa: CSARPGTGLPNEKLFF
CDR3nt: TGCAGTGCTAGACCTGGTACAGGATTACCAAATGAAAAACTGTTTTTT

v_gene: TRBV4-2
j_gene: TRBJ2-5
d_gene: .
abundance: medium-sized
CDR3aa: CASSQDWNRGETQYF
CDR3nt: TGTGCCAGCAGCCAAGATTGGAATCGGGGAGAGACCCAGTACTTC

v_gene: TRBV7-2
j_gene: TRBJ1-2
d_gene: .
abundance: .
CDR3aa: CASSLVPTSRGEDYGDTF
CDR3nt: TGTGCCAGCAGCTTAGTCCCCACGAGCAGGGGCGAAGACTATGGCGACACCTTC

v_gene: TRBV5-6
j_gene: TRBJ1-1
d_gene: .
abundance: .
CDR3aa: CASRAHSYTEAFF
CDR3nt: TGTGCCAGCCGTGCGCACAGCTACACTGAAGCTTTCTTT

v_gene: TRBV12-5
j_gene: TRBJ2-3
d_gene: .
abundance: .
CDR3aa: CASANSGADTQYF
CDR3nt: TGTGCTAGTGCCAATTCAGGTGCAGATACGCAGTATTTT

v_gene: TRBV30
j_gene: TRBJ1-4
d_gene: TRBD1
abundance: many
CDR3aa: CAWSLSRQGRSEKLFF
CDR3nt: TGTGCCTGGAGCCTTTCCAGACAGGGAAGAAGTGAAAAACTGTTTTTT

v_gene: TRBV9
j_gene: TRBJ1-2
d_gene: .
abundance: many
CDR3aa: CASSPFLGDDGYTF
CDR3nt: TGTGCCAGCAGCCCATTTCTGGGGGACGATGGCTACACCTTC

v_gene: TRBV7-2
j_gene: TRBJ2-1
d_gene: .
abundance: medium-sized
CDR3aa: CASSLARVAEQFF
CDR3nt: TGTGCCAGCAGCTTAGCGCGTGTAGCAGAGCAGTTCTTC